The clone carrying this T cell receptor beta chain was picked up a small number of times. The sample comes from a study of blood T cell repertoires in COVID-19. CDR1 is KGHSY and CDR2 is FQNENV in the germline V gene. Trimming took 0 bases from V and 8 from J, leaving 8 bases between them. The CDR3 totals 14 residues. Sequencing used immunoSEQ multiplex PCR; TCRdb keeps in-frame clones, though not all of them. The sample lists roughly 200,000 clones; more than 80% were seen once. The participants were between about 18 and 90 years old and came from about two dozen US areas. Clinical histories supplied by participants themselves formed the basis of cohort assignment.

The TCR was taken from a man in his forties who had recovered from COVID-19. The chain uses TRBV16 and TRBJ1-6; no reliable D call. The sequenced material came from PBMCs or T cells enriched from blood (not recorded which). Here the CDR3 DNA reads TGTGCCAGCAGCCAATCGTGGCAGGATTCACCCCTCCACTTT. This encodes CASSQSWQDSPLHF.